This is a list of T cell receptor beta chains from one sample in a study of T-cell memory formation after mild COVID-19. TCRdb analysed the 5' RACE reads with MiXCR anew, one entry per CDR3 protein. The sample has hundreds of thousands of distinct CDR3 sequences; 8.2% are singletons. Sample: PBMCs or a T cell subset sorted from them (not recorded which). The receptors were sampled from a young man who had mild COVID-19 (a few samples of this study predate the infection). Cell type and time point are not known. The CDR3 runs from the conserved cysteine through the conserved F or W. The D gene is left open where the match is weak. Part of the rows lack a size; the others show once, few, many or a class for expanded clones.

j_call clone_size v_call d_call cdr3_nt cdr3_aa
TRBJ2-4 - TRBV7-2 TRBD1 TGTGCCAGCAGCTTAGACAGGGGGTCCGACATTCAGTACTTC CASSLDRGSDIQYF
TRBJ1-6 - TRBV10-3 - TGTGCCATCAGCGGCTCGGTTAATTCACCCCTCCACTTT CAISGSVNSPLHF
TRBJ2-7 many TRBV9 TRBD1 TGTGCCAGCAGCGTCTCCCCGGGACAGCCCTACGAGCAGTACTTC CASSVSPGQPYEQYF
TRBJ2-7 many TRBV5-6 - TGTGCCAGCAGCTTCGGTTTCCCCTACGAGCAGTACTTC CASSFGFPYEQYF
TRBJ2-7 many TRBV13 - TGTGCCAGCAGCCCGAGGGGGGGGCGGTACGAGCAGTACTTC CASSPRGGRYEQYF
TRBJ1-5 - TRBV5-4 - TGTGCCAGCAGCTTTGGGGGTGGGCAGGGGATTAAGAGCAATCAGCCCCAGCATTTT CASSFGGGQGIKSNQPQHF
TRBJ2-1 many TRBV5-1 TRBD2 TGCGCCAGCAGCCCCGGGGGGGGTTACAATGAGCAGTTCTTC CASSPGGGYNEQFF
TRBJ1-2 many TRBV4-3 - TGCGCCAGCAGCCAAGATCGGTGGACGGGCGGCTACACCTTC CASSQDRWTGGYTF
TRBJ1-1 - TRBV19 - TGTGGGTCAGCCCACTTCGGCAACACTGAAGCTTTCTTT CGSAHFGNTEAFF
TRBJ1-2 few TRBV15 - TGTGCCACCAGCAGAGATACCACAGATGTTCGATCGGGTGGCTACACCTTC CATSRDTTDVRSGGYTF
TRBJ2-7 few TRBV11-2 TRBD2 TGTGCCAGCAGCTTAATCGGGGGGGCCGACTACGAGCAGTACTTC CASSLIGGADYEQYF
TRBJ2-7 - TRBV5-1 TRBD1 TGCGCCAGCAGCCAGTCCGACAGGGGGCTCTACGAGCAGTACTTC CASSQSDRGLYEQYF
TRBJ1-1 - TRBV4-3 - TGCGCCAGCAGCCAAGGGAGGGTGGGCACTGAAGCTTTCTTT CASSQGRVGTEAFF
TRBJ1-5 - TRBV20-1 - TGCAGTTTCGGACGGATAAATCAGCCCCAGCATTTT CSFGRINQPQHF
TRBJ1-1 - TRBV6-2/TRBV6-3 - TGTGCCACACTACCGGGACCCTCGGGGACTGAAGCTTTCTTT CATLPGPSGTEAFF
TRBJ2-5 many TRBV3-1 - TGTGCCAGCAGCCAAGAGAGTGGAGGGGACCAAGAGACCCAGTACTTC CASSQESGGDQETQYF
TRBJ2-1 - TRBV27 - TGTGCCAACGGGGGGACAAATTTCAATGAGCAGTTCTTC CANGGTNFNEQFF
TRBJ2-1 - TRBV5-4 TRBD2 TGTGCCAGCAGCAATAGCGGGGGGGCCGATGAGCAGTTCTTC CASSNSGGADEQFF
TRBJ1-2 few TRBV6-5 - TGTGCCAGCAGTTACTCAGGGGGGGGCTATGGCTACACCTTC CASSYSGGGYGYTF
TRBJ1-5 many TRBV12-3/TRBV12-4 - TGTGCCAGCAGTTTCGTCAATCAGCCCCAGCATTTT CASSFVNQPQHF
TRBJ2-2 - TRBV9 - TGTGCCAGCAGCGCCCCCCCTGGGTGGGGAACCGGGGAGCTGTTTTTT CASSAPPGWGTGELFF
TRBJ2-3 few TRBV7-9 - TGTGCCAGCAGCCCCCCCCAAGGGGGGTTTTCAGATACGCAGTATTTT CASSPPQGGFSDTQYF
TRBJ2-5 many TRBV12-3/TRBV12-4 - TGTGCCAGCAGTTTACTTGGGGGGGAGACCCAGTACTTC CASSLLGGETQYF
TRBJ1-6 - TRBV6-6 - TGTGCCAGCAGTTACTCGGCGGGGCATAATTCACCCCTCCACTTT CASSYSAGHNSPLHF
TRBJ1-6 few TRBV20-1 - TGCAGTGCTACCCTGGTTGGGGAGAGGCTCCACTTT CSATLVGERLHF
TRBJ1-2 many TRBV7-2 TRBD1 TGTGCCAGCAGCTTGGCTGGACAGGGGAGGAACTATGGCTACACCTTC CASSLAGQGRNYGYTF
TRBJ1-4 - TRBV6-5 TRBD1 TGTGCCAGCAGTTACGCACCCCCGGGACAGATTAATGAAAAACTGTTTTTT CASSYAPPGQINEKLFF
TRBJ2-7 few TRBV30 - TGTGCCTGGAGTTTGGGGTTGGGCCAGGCCAGCGAGCAGTACTTC CAWSLGLGQASEQYF
TRBJ2-2 few TRBV5-4 - TGTGCCAGCAGCGGGGTTAACAGGGACACCGGGGAGCTGTTTTTT CASSGVNRDTGELFF
TRBJ2-7 - TRBV7-2 TRBD1 TGTGCCAGCAGCCCGAGTGGGACAGCACCCTACGAGCAGTACTTC CASSPSGTAPYEQYF
TRBJ1-2 - TRBV10-3 - TGTGCCACCAGACAGGAGTCTGGCTACACCTTC CATRQESGYTF
TRBJ1-1 few TRBV5-1 - TGCGCCAGCAGCTTGTCGGCGGCTGAAGCTTTCTTT CASSLSAAEAFF
TRBJ2-7 few TRBV7-2 - TGTGCCAGCAGCTGGTCGGGGGCCTACGAGCAGTACTTC CASSWSGAYEQYF
TRBJ2-3 many TRBV7-2 TRBD2 TGTGCCAGCAGCCAAACCCTAGCGGGGGGCTGGGATACGCAGTATTTT CASSQTLAGGWDTQYF
TRBJ2-1 - TRBV6-5 - TGTGCCAGCAGTTCCCCGACAGGAGCCTCTCATGAGCAGTTCTTC CASSSPTGASHEQFF
TRBJ1-2 few TRBV20-1 TRBD1 TGCAGTGCTAGTCCTACCGGGACAGGGAACTATGGCTACACCTTC CSASPTGTGNYGYTF
TRBJ2-1 few TRBV7-9 - TGTGCCAGCAGCTTAGGTTCTTTCGGGGGAGTATTTGGGGATGAGCAGTTCTTC CASSLGSFGGVFGDEQFF